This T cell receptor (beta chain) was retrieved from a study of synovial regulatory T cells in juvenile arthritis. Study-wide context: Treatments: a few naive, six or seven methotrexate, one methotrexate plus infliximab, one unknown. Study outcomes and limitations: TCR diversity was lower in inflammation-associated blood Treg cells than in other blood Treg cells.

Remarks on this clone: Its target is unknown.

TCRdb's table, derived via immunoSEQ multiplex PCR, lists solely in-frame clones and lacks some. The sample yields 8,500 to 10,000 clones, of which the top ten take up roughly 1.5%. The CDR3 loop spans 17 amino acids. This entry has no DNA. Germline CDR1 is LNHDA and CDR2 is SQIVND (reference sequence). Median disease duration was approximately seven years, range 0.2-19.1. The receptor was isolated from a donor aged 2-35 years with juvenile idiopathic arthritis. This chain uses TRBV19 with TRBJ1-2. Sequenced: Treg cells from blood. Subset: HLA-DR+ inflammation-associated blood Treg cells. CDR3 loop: CASSISLGGRYGYGYTF.